This TCR beta chain was captured by sequencing in a study of a mutant IDH1 vaccine in newly diagnosed glioma. Time point described: week 5, during vaccination. One vaccine dose held 300 ug of mutant IDH1 20-mer peptide and came with topical imiquimod. Regarding this clone: The antigen is unknown.

The protocol was immunoSEQ multiplex PCR, while the TCRdb copy is restricted to in-frame clones and leaves out a portion. Of 60,000 or so clones listed, 70% to 85% were seen once; the top ten hold approximately 3.1%. The CDR3 sequence is 14 residues long. CDR1 SGHTA and CDR2 FQGNSA come from the germline V gene. V dropped 5 bases and J dropped 2 bases, with 12 bases sitting between them. Sequencing was performed on PBMCs, taken from a glioma patient whose treatment included an IDH1 peptide vaccine. The genes are TRBV7-2 and TRBJ2-5, with D tentatively TRBD2 (6 bases). This clonotype was sampled from a woman between 18 and 29 years old with glioma. Some clones in this sample may be carry-over from other donors' samples. CDR3 nucleotides: TGTGCCAGCAGCGACGGGGGAGTACAAGAGACCCAGTACTTC. It specifies CASSDGGVQETQYF.